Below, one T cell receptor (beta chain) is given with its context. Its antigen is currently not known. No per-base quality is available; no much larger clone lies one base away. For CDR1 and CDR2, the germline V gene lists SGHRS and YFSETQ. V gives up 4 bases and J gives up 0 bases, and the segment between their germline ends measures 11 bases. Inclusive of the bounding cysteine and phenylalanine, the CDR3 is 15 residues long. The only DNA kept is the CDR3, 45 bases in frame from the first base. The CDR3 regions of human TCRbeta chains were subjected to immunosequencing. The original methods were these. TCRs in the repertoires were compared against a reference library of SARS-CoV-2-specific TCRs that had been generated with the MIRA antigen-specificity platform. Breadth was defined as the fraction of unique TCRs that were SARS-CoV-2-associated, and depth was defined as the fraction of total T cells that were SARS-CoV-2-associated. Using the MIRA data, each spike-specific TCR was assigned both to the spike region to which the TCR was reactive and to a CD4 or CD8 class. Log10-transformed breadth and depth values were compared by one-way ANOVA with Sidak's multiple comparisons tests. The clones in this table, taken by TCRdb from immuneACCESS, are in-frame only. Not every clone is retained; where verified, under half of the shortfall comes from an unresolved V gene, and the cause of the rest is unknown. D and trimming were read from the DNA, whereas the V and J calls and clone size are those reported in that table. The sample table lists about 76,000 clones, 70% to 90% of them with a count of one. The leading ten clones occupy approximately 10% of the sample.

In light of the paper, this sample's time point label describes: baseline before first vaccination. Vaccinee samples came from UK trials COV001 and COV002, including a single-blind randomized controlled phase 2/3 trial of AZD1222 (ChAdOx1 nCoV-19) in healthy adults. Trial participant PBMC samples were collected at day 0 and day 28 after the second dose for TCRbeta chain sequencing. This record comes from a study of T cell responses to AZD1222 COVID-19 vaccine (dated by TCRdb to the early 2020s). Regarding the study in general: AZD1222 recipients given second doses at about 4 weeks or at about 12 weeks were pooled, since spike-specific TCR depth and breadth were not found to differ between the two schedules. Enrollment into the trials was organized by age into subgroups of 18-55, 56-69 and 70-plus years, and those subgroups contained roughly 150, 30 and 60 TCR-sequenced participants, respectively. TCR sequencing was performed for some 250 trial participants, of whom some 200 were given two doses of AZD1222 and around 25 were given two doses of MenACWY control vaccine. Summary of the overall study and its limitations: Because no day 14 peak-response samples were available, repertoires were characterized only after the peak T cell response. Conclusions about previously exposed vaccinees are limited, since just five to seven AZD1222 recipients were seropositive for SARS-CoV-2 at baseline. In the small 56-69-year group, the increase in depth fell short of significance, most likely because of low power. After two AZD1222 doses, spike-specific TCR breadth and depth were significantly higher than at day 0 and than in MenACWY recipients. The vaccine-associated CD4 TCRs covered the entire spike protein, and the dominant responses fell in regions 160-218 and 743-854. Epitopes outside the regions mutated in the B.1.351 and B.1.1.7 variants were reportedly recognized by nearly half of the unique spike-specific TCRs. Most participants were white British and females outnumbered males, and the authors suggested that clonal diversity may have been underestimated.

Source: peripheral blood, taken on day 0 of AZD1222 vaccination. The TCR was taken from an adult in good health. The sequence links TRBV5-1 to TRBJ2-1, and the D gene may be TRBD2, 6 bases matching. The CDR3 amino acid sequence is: CASSLGGSSYNEQFF. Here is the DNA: TGCGCCAGCAGCCTGGGGGGAAGCTCCTACAATGAGCAGTTCTTC.